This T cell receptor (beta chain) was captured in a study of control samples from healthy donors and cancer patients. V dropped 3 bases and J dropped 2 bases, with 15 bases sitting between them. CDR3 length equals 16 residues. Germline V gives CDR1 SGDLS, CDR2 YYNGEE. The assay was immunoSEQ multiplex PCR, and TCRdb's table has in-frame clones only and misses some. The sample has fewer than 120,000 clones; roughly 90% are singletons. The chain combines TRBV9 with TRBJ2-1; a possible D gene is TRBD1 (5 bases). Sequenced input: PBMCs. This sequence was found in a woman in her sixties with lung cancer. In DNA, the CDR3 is TGTGCCAGCAGCGCCCAGACCGGACACCCCTACAATGAGCAGTTCTTC. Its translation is CASSAQTGHPYNEQFF. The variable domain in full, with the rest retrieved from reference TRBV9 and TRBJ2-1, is DSGVTQTPKHLITATGQRVTLRCSPRSGDLSVYWYQQSLDQGLQFLIQYYNGEERAKGNILERFSAQQFPDLHSELNLSSLELGDSALYFCASSAQTGHPYNEQFFGPGTRLTVL.